This TCR beta chain was found in a study of blood T cell repertoires in COVID-19. As for the study in general: T cells, B-cell-depleted T cells, or PBMCs supplied cDNA or gDNA.

TCRdb's table, derived via immunoSEQ multiplex PCR, lists solely in-frame clones and lacks some. The data show some 170,000 clones, more than 65% seen once. Adults between about 18 and 95 years of age took part from under 30 US areas. The study assigned cohorts using participant-reported clinical history. Each recovered donor of Cohort 3 presented with two negative PCRs, clearance, or symptom resolution. From germline, CDR1 is SGHNT and CDR2 YYREEE (reference sequence). This CDR3 has 12 residues. V gave up 6 bases and J gave up 8 bases; unmatched junction bases: 5. Material for sequencing was PBMCs or T cells enriched from blood (not recorded which). The TCR originated in a man between 50 and 59 years old who had recovered from COVID-19. The V gene is TRBV5-4, the J gene TRBJ1-2; 9 bases line up with TRBD1. The CDR3 DNA reads as TGTGCCAGCACGGGACAGGGACGGGGCTACACCTTC. This codes for CASTGQGRGYTF.